This T cell receptor (beta chain) was sequenced for a study of T-cell reconstitution after alpha-beta-depleted transplantation in children. The V segment lost 6 bases and the J segment 5 bases; nucleotides outside the gene matches: 9. Per germline, CDR1 MNHNS and CDR2 SASEGT. This CDR3 is built from 14 residues. Overall study findings and caveats: T cells produced anew were the main source of T-cell counts and diversity one year after transplant. Several hundred expanded graft clones reportedly were the source of alpha-beta T cells about two months after transplant. The study traced high day-60 TCRbeta diversity in some patients to surviving recipient T cells and thymic progenitors.

Using unique molecular identifiers, the investigators prepared the TCRbeta library. Each CDR3 protein gets one entry after TCRdb re-called the PCR reads with MiXCR. This sample yields hundreds of thousands of distinct CDR3 sequences, of which about 15% are seen a single time; roughly 4.8% belongs to the top ten. This clonotype came up a few times. What it recognizes is unknown. The sample in question was PBMCs, mostly from graft donor cells, obtained 360 days after TCRalphabeta/CD19-depleted stem cell transplant. The V gene is TRBV6-1, the J gene TRBJ1-1, with 7 bases aligning to TRBD1. This sequence was found in a male patient aged 10-17 years who had a stem cell transplant for acute lymphoblastic leukemia, so the T cells may come from the graft donor. The CDR3 loop is CASRTGIESTEAFF. For the CDR3, the DNA is TGTGCCAGCAGGACAGGGATCGAGAGTACTGAAGCTTTCTTT.